The following is a T cell receptor (beta chain) sequence with its context. This entry belongs to a study of blood T cell repertoires in COVID-19. The CDR3 is 14 amino acids. With V trimmed by 2 bases and J by 9 bases, 4 bases remained unmatched. Germline V gene data show CDR1 as SGHNT and CDR2 as YYREEE (reference sequence). Data came from immunoSEQ multiplex PCR; TCRdb stores just in-frame clones and leaves some out. The data contain around 50,000 clones, 85% of them singletons. This TCR was recovered from a man aged 40-49 years with active COVID-19. The sample taken for sequencing was peripheral blood. The J gene is TRBJ1-6, the V gene TRBV5-4; 8 nucleotides match TRBD1. CDR3 region: CASSFDRGGSPLHF. The CDR3 region has the DNA TGTGCCAGCAGCTTCGACAGGGGCGGTTCACCCCTCCACTTT.